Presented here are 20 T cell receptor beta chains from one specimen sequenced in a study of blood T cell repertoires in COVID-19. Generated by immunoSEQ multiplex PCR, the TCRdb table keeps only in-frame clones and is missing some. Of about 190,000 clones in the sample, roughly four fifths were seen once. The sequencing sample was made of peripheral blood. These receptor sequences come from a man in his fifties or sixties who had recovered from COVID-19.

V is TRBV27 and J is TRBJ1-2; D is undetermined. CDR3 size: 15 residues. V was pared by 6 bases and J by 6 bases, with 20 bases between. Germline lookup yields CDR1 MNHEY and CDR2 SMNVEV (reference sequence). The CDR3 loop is CASRPLTRRENGYTF. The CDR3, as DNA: TGTGCCAGCAGACCTCTTACACGCCGGGAAAATGGCTACACCTTC.

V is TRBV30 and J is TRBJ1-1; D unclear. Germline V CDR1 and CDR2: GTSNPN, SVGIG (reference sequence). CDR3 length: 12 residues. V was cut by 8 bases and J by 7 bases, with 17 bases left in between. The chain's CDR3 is CALGGVESEAFF. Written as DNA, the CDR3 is TGTGCCCTGGGCGGGGTTGAAAGTGAAGCTTTCTTT.

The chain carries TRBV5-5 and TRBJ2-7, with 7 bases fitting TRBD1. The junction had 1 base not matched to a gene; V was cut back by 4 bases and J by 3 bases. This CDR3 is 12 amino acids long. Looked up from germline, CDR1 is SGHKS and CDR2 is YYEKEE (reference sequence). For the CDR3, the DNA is TGTGCCAGCAGCGGGACAGTCTACGAGCAGTACTTC. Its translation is CASSGTVYEQYF.

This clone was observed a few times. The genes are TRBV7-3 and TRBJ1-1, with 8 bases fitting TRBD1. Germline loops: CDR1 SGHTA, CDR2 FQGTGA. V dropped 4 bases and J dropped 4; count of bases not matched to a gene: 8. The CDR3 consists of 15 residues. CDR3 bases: TGTGCCAGCAGCTCTGGGACAGGCAGGAGCACTGAAGCTTTCTTT. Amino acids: CASSSGTGRSTEAFF.

Here the CDR3 DNA reads TGCGCCAGCAGCCCTTCGGGACTGATGTACCAAGAGACCCAGTACTTC. Residues: CASSPSGLMYQETQYF. J is TRBJ2-5 and V is TRBV5-1, with a tentative D call TRBD2 (6 bases). The CDR3 sequence is 16 residues long. In germline, CDR1 is SGHRS, CDR2 YFSETQ. The ends were cut back, 4 bases at V and 0 bases at J, with 16 bases in the middle.

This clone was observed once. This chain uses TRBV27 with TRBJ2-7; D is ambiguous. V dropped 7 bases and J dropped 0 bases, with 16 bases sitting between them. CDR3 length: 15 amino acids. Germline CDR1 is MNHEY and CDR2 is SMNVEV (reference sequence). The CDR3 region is CASIGSVGSSYEQYF. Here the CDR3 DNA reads TGTGCCAGCATTGGGTCGGTGGGCAGCTCCTACGAGCAGTACTTC.

CDR3 sequence: CASSPDWTPMWNEQFF. Written as DNA, the CDR3 is TGCGCCAGCAGCCCAGACTGGACTCCAATGTGGAATGAGCAGTTCTTC. This chain uses TRBV4-3 with TRBJ2-1; D is perhaps TRBD2 (5 bases). The CDR3 has 16 residues. Germline V lookup: CDR1 LGHNA, CDR2 YSLEER. V lost 4 bases to trimming and J lost 7 bases, with 20 bases between them.

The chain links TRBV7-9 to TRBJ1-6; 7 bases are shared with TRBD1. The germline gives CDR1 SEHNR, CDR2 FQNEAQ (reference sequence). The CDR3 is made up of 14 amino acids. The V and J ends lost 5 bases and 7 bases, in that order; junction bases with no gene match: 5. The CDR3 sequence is CASSDHRGNSPLHF. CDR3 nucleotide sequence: TGTGCCAGCAGCGACCACAGGGGAAATTCACCCCTCCACTTT.

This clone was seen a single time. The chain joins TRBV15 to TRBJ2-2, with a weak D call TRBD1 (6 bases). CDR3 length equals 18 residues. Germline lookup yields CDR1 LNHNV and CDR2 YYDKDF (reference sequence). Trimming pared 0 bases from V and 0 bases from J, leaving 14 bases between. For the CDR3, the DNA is TGTGCCACCAGCAGAGACGGGCCAGGGGTGTCGAACACCGGGGAGCTGTTTTTT. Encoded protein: CATSRDGPGVSNTGELFF.

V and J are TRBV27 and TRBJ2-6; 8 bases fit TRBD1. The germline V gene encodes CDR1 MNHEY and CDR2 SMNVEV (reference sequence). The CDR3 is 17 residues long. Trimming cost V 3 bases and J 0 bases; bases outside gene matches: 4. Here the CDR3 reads CASSFSQGASGANVLTF. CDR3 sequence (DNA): TGTGCCAGCAGTTTCTCGCAGGGGGCCTCTGGGGCCAACGTCCTGACTTTC.

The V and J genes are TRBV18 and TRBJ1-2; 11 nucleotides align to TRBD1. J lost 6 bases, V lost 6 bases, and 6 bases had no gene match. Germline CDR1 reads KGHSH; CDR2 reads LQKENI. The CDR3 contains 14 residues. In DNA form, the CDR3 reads TGTGCCAGCTCCCCGGGACAGGGGGTTAATGGCTACACCTTC. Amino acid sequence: CASSPGQGVNGYTF. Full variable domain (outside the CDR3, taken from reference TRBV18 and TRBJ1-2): NAGVMQNPRHLVRRRGQEARLRCSPMKGHSHVYWYRQLPEEGLKFMVYLQKENIIDESGMPKERFSAEFPKEGPSILRIQQVVRGDSAAYFCASSPGQGVNGYTFGSGTRLTVV.

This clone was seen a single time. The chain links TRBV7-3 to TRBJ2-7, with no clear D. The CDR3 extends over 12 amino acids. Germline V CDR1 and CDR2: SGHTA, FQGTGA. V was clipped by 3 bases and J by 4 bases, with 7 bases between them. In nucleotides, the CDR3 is TGTGCCAGCAGCTTTCCCAATTACGAGCAGTACTTC. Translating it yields CASSFPNYEQYF.

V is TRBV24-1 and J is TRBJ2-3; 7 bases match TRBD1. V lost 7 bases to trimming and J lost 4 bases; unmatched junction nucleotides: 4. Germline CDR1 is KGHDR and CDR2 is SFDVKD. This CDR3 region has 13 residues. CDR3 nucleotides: TGTGCCACCAGACAGGGGATCTCAGATACGCAGTATTTT. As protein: CATRQGISDTQYF.

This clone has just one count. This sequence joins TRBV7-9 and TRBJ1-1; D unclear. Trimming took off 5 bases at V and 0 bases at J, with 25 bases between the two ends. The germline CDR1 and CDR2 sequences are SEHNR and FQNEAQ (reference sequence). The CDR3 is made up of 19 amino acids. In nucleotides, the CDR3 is TGTGCCAGCAGCACCTTTTCTCTATCTTGGCGGAAGATGAACACTGAAGCTTTCTTT. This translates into CASSTFSLSWRKMNTEAFF.

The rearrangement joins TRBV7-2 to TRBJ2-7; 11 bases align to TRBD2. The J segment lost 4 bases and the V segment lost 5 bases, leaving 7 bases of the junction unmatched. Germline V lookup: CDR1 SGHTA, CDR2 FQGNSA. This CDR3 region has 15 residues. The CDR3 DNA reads TGTGCCAGCAGCCTCGGGACTAGCGGTACTTACGAGCAGTACTTC. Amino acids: CASSLGTSGTYEQYF.

The CDR3 nucleotides read TGTGCCAGCAGCTTATCAGGACAGGGGGTTTTTGGAGAGACCCAGTACTTC. Translating gives CASSLSGQGVFGETQYF. This sequence joins TRBV7-3 and TRBJ2-5; 10 bases are a match to TRBD1. Unmatched junction bases numbered 10, after V lost 2 bases and J lost 4 bases. The CDR3 extends over 17 amino acids. The germline V gene has CDR1 SGHTA and CDR2 FQGTGA.

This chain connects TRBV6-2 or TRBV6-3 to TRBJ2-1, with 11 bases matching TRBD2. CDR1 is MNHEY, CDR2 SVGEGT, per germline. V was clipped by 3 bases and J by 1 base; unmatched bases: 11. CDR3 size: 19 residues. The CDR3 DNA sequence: TGTGCCAGCAGTTATTCTTTACTAGCGGGAGCGAAATCCTACAATGAGCAGTTCTTC. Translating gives CASSYSLLAGAKSYNEQFF.

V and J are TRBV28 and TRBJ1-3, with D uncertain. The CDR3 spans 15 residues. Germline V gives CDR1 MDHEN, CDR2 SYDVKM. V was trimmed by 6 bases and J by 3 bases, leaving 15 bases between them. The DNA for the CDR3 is TGTGCCAGCAGCCACCCCGCGTTAGTTGGAAACACCATATATTTT. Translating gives CASSHPALVGNTIYF.

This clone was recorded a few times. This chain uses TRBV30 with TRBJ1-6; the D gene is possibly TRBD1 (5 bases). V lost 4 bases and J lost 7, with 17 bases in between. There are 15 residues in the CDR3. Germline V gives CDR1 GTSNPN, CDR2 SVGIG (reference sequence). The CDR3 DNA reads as TGTGCCTGGACCCTGGGGGGTATGGTGAATTCACCCCTCCACTTT. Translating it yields CAWTLGGMVNSPLHF.

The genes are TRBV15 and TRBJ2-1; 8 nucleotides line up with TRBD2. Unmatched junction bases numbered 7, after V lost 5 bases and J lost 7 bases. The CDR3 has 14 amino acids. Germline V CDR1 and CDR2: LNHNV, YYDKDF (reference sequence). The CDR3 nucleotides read TGTGCCACCAGCCTAGGACTAGCCCAGAATGAGCAGTTCTTC. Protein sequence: CATSLGLAQNEQFF. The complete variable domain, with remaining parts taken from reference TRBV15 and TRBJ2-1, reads DAMVIQNPRYQVTQFGKPVTLSCSQTLNHNVMYWYQQKSSQAPKLLFHYYDKDFNNEADTPDNFQSRRPNTSFCFLDIRSPGLGDTAMYLCATSLGLAQNEQFFGPGTRLTVL.